A selection of T cell receptor beta chains follows, all from one sample in a study of tumor-infiltrating lymphocytes in primary liver carcinoma. TCRdb recomputed calls from the multiplex PCR reads with MiXCR, one row per CDR3 protein. The sample shows 300,000 to 400,000 distinct CDR3 sequences, 65% of them seen only once. Sequencing input: peripheral blood. Receptors were obtained from a man aged 35 to 55 with primary liver carcinoma and hepatitis B virus infection. CDR3s include the opening cysteine and the closing phenylalanine or tryptophan. A D gene is named only where the DNA matches it firmly. Rows give clone size only sometimes, using once, few, many, or a class for an expanded clone.

v_gene: TRBV7-8
j_gene: TRBJ1-5
abundance: once
d_gene: NA
CDR3aa: CASSYQGNQPQHF
CDR3nt: TGTGCCAGCAGCTACCAAGGGAATCAGCCCCAGCATTTT

v_gene: TRBV7-8
j_gene: TRBJ1-5
abundance: few
d_gene: TRBD1
CDR3aa: CASSLAGRQGAWQPQHF
CDR3nt: TGTGCCAGCAGCTTAGCGGGAAGACAGGGGGCATGGCAGCCCCAGCATTTT

v_gene: TRBV11-2
j_gene: TRBJ1-1
abundance: NA
d_gene: NA
CDR3aa: CASSFGLIVGNTEAFF
CDR3nt: TGTGCCAGCAGCTTTGGCCTAATAGTGGGGAACACTGAAGCTTTCTTT

v_gene: TRBV5-1
j_gene: TRBJ1-1
abundance: NA
d_gene: NA
CDR3aa: CASSKGPNTEAFF
CDR3nt: TGCGCCAGCAGCAAGGGCCCAAACACTGAAGCTTTCTTT

v_gene: TRBV19
j_gene: TRBJ2-1
abundance: NA
d_gene: NA
CDR3aa: CATSRQRDIYNEQFF
CDR3nt: TGTGCCACTAGTCGCCAAAGGGACATATACAATGAGCAGTTCTTC

v_gene: TRBV10-2
j_gene: TRBJ2-1
abundance: many
d_gene: NA
CDR3aa: CASREFGGPLFF
CDR3nt: TGCGCCAGCAGAGAATTCGGAGGGCCTCTGTTCTTC

v_gene: TRBV6-6
j_gene: TRBJ2-7
abundance: NA
d_gene: TRBD2
CDR3aa: CASSYLSGIPHNEQYF
CDR3nt: TGTGCCAGCAGTTACCTGAGCGGGATCCCCCACAATGAGCAGTACTTC

v_gene: TRBV10-3
j_gene: TRBJ1-1
abundance: many
d_gene: NA
CDR3aa: CAISESNSNTEAFF
CDR3nt: TGTGCCATCAGTGAGTCCAATTCCAACACTGAAGCTTTCTTT

v_gene: TRBV11-2
j_gene: TRBJ2-1
abundance: medium-sized
d_gene: NA
CDR3aa: CASSPSLGNEQFF
CDR3nt: TGTGCCAGCAGCCCGTCACTAGGCAATGAGCAGTTCTTC

v_gene: TRBV11-2
j_gene: TRBJ2-7
abundance: NA
d_gene: TRBD1
CDR3aa: CASSLLGTEGFEEYF
CDR3nt: TGTGCCAGCAGCTTATTGGGGACAGAGGGTTTCGAGGAGTACTTC

v_gene: TRBV10-3
j_gene: TRBJ2-7
abundance: few
d_gene: NA
CDR3aa: CAISESIGYYEQYF
CDR3nt: TGTGCCATCAGTGAGTCGATAGGTTACTACGAGCAGTACTTT

v_gene: TRBV5-1
j_gene: TRBJ2-5
abundance: NA
d_gene: NA
CDR3aa: CASSLDVRQETQYF
CDR3nt: TGCGCCAGCAGCTTGGACGTCCGCCAAGAGACCCAGTACTTC

v_gene: TRBV11-1
j_gene: TRBJ2-2
abundance: NA
d_gene: NA
CDR3aa: CATKGPWDTGEPFF
CDR3nt: TGTGCCACCAAGGGACCCTGGGATACCGGGGAGCCGTTTTTT

v_gene: TRBV6-2/TRBV6-3
j_gene: TRBJ2-5
abundance: NA
d_gene: NA
CDR3aa: CTSRYAGPKGTQYF
CDR3nt: TGTACCAGCAGATATGCGGGTCCCAAAGGGACCCAGTACTTC

v_gene: TRBV25-1
j_gene: TRBJ2-1
abundance: once
d_gene: NA
CDR3aa: CASSEGRGYNEHFF
CDR3nt: TGTGCCAGCAGTGAGGGGCGGGGTTACAATGAGCACTTCTTC

v_gene: TRBV12-3/TRBV12-4
j_gene: TRBJ1-1
abundance: few
d_gene: NA
CDR3aa: CASSSSDANTEAFF
CDR3nt: TGTGCCAGCAGCTCTTCCGATGCGAACACTGAAGCTTTCTTT

v_gene: TRBV20-1
j_gene: TRBJ2-1
abundance: NA
d_gene: NA
CDR3aa: CSARDRGATPSYNEQFF
CDR3nt: TGCAGTGCTAGAGATCGCGGGGCCACACCCTCCTACAATGAGCAGTTCTTC

v_gene: TRBV11-2
j_gene: TRBJ2-7
abundance: once
d_gene: TRBD1
CDR3aa: CASSSGTGVYEHYF
CDR3nt: TGTGCCAGCAGCTCCGGGACAGGGGTCTACGAGCATTACTTC

v_gene: TRBV4-1
j_gene: TRBJ2-7
abundance: NA
d_gene: TRBD1
CDR3aa: CASSQDRTGGGSYEQYF
CDR3nt: TGCGCCAGCAGCCAAGATCGGACAGGGGGAGGTTCCTACGAGCAGTACTTC

v_gene: TRBV6-5
j_gene: TRBJ1-1
abundance: NA
d_gene: TRBD1
CDR3aa: CASRKDRVNTEAFF
CDR3nt: TGTGCCAGCAGAAAGGACAGGGTGAACACTGAAGCTTTCTTT

v_gene: TRBV10-3
j_gene: TRBJ2-1
abundance: many
d_gene: TRBD1
CDR3aa: CAIRGTGGNEQFF
CDR3nt: TGTGCCATCAGAGGGACAGGCGGCAATGAGCAGTTCTTC

v_gene: TRBV11-2
j_gene: TRBJ2-7
abundance: NA
d_gene: NA
CDR3aa: CTSSSPHYEQYF
CDR3nt: TGTACCAGCAGCTCTCCGCACTATGAGCAGTACTTC

v_gene: TRBV18
j_gene: TRBJ2-1
abundance: NA
d_gene: TRBD2
CDR3aa: CASSPSGTPNNVQFF
CDR3nt: TGTGCCAGCTCACCAAGCGGGACTCCCAACAATGTGCAGTTCTTC

v_gene: TRBV24-1
j_gene: TRBJ2-3
abundance: NA
d_gene: NA
CDR3aa: CATSEPGARTYTQYF
CDR3nt: TGTGCCACCAGTGAGCCAGGGGCCCGCACATATACGCAGTATTTT

v_gene: TRBV5-1
j_gene: TRBJ2-7
abundance: few
d_gene: NA
CDR3aa: CASTLGNNNYEQYF
CDR3nt: TGCGCCAGCACTTTGGGGAACAACAACTACGAGCAGTACTTC

v_gene: TRBV10-3
j_gene: TRBJ2-1
abundance: NA
d_gene: TRBD2
CDR3aa: CAISEIAGASYNERFF
CDR3nt: TGTGCCATCAGTGAGATAGCGGGAGCCTCCTACAATGAGCGGTTCTTC

v_gene: TRBV12-3/TRBV12-4
j_gene: TRBJ2-1
abundance: NA
d_gene: NA
CDR3aa: CASSFVRVSEQFF
CDR3nt: TGTGCCAGCAGTTTTGTACGGGTCAGTGAGCAGTTCTTC

v_gene: TRBV11-2
j_gene: TRBJ1-1
abundance: NA
d_gene: TRBD1
CDR3aa: CASSLADRGWGDFF
CDR3nt: TGTGCCAGCAGCTTAGCTGACAGGGGGTGGGGAGATTTCTTT

v_gene: TRBV4-2
j_gene: TRBJ2-3
abundance: many
d_gene: TRBD2
CDR3aa: CASSQASGASGSDTQYF
CDR3nt: TGTGCCAGCAGCCAAGCTTCCGGGGCTAGCGGCTCAGATACGCAGTATTTT

v_gene: TRBV11-2
j_gene: TRBJ2-1
abundance: NA
d_gene: TRBD2
CDR3aa: CASSFGLAKVQFF
CDR3nt: TGTGCCAGCAGCTTTGGACTAGCCAAAGTGCAGTTCTTC

v_gene: TRBV4-1
j_gene: TRBJ2-7
abundance: NA
d_gene: NA
CDR3aa: CACNQEGRAQYEQYF
CDR3nt: TGCGCCTGCAACCAAGAGGGAAGGGCCCAATACGAGCAGTACTTC

v_gene: TRBV11-2
j_gene: TRBJ2-1
abundance: NA
d_gene: NA
CDR3aa: CDSSLMDQQYNEQFF
CDR3nt: TGTGACAGCAGCTTAATGGACCAACAGTACAATGAGCAGTTCTTC